This TCR beta chain was profiled in a study of OX40 agonist ivuxolimab in advanced cancers. Study information: Ivuxolimab doses were 0.01, 0.1, 0.3, 1.5, 3 or 10 mg/kg every 2 weeks. The study, taken as a whole, reports: Clonal expansion by week 6 occurred in CD4+ and CD8+ blood T cells (at 0.1 to 3.0 mg/kg).

This CDR3 region has 15 residues. The trim removed 3 bases at V and 2 bases at J, leaving 6 bases unmatched. Germline V lookup: CDR1 SGDLS, CDR2 YYNGEE. Libraries were prepared by immunoSEQ multiplex PCR; TCRdb keeps only in-frame clonotypes and omits some of them. The table has around 20,000 clones, 80% to 85% seen once. Regarding this clone: Its antigen remains unknown.

This clonotype was obtained from an adult with an advanced solid tumor such as melanoma, head and neck, liver or kidney cancer. The chain links TRBV9 to TRBJ2-5; the match to TRBD1 covers 8 bases. This material consisted of CD4+ or CD8+ T cells sorted from blood, taken in a trial of the OX40 agonist ivuxolimab. CDR3 amino acids: CASSAQGAAQETQYF. In nucleotides, the CDR3 is TGTGCCAGCAGCGCTCAGGGGGCGGCTCAAGAGACCCAGTACTTC.